This T cell receptor (beta chain) was identified in a study of T cell repertoires in aging, cancer and after chemotherapy (dated by TCRdb to about 2019). Background for the entire study: Donors were distributed across six age groups ranging from 30 or younger to 70 or older, with at least three individuals included per group. Paired pre- and post-chemotherapy samples in the solid tumor group came from brain tumor (glioblastoma) patients receiving temozolomide-based therapy. The full dataset contained 8.5 million to 10 million TCR reads. Alongside about 97 healthy donors serving as a reference group, the cohort included over 200 cancer patients, of whom some 91 had hematological cancers and fewer than 130 had solid cancers. The study profiled peripheral blood TCR beta repertoires from healthy donors and cancer patients to examine immunoaging and T cell reconstitution after chemotherapy.

The paper's findings and limits, for the study overall: Untreated patients with hematological or solid cancers showed significantly lower blood TCR diversity and higher clonality than age-matched healthy donors. The authors noted that the repertoire data do not allow conclusions about immunological memory after chemotherapy. In both cancer cohorts, the median generation probability rose over the chemotherapy interval, which suggests that the repertoire was reconstituted through rebound thymic output. In healthy donors, the decline in TCR diversity with age was mainly explained by loss of richness, whereas in cancer patients loss of evenness was also found to contribute.

To note about this clonotype: The antigen it recognizes is unknown. Per-base quality was not reported, and no clone a single base away is much larger than it.

Instead of sorted cells or RNA, genomic DNA extracted from peripheral blood served as the source for amplifying TCR beta rearrangements. V lost 5 bases and J lost 7 bases; the stretch between them is 12 bases long. Looking up the germline V gene (reference sequence) yields CDR1 LNHDA and CDR2 SQIVND. From the cysteine through the phenylalanine, the CDR3 covers 14 amino acids. Only the CDR3 region is kept as DNA, spanning 42 bases read in frame from base 1. Multiplex touch-down PCR with a mixed TRB-A/B primer pool was used to amplify rearranged TRB sequences covering the V, D and J segments. Two consecutive PCR reactions with Phusion HS II polymerase added Illumina adapters and sample indices to the amplicons. The amplicons were purified from gel with the NucleoSpin Gel and PCR Clean-up kit and then assessed with Qubit and an Agilent 2100 Bioanalyzer. Sequencing of libraries was carried out on an Illumina MiSeq in 600-cycle, single-indexed, paired-end runs. Concerning the study's data processing: Processing of the TRB sequences was carried out with MiXCR versions 2.12 and 3.0.5. Each unique CDR3 nucleotide sequence counted as one clone, and only productive sequences with at least two reads were retained. The repertoire metrics were Shannon diversity, evenness, clonality (calculated as one minus evenness), and diversity profiles parameterized by alpha from 0 to 5. Generation probabilities of clones in paired pre- and post-chemotherapy samples were computed with the IGoR algorithm. TCRdb ran its own pipeline on the public reads, namely fastp trimming at Q25 and MiXCR clone calling, and kept in-frame beta chains. CDR3 protein sequences are deduplicated, and each keeps its most common genes and DNA. The V and J calls shown here were made by TCRdb, not taken from the authors' results. Here the sample has 7,000 to 10,000 distinct CDR3 sequences; about two fifths occur a single time. The top ten clonotypes cover 12% of the sample.

The source material was blood. This chain joins TRBV19 to TRBJ1-6; TRBD1 is possibly the D segment (6 matching bases). The TCR sequence derives from a human donor with a solid tumor. The DNA sequence reads TGTGCCAGTAGTGTCGAACAGGGCAATTCACCCCTCCACTTT. Translated, this is CASSVEQGNSPLHF.